The clone carrying this T cell receptor (beta chain) was counted between two and nine times. Its antigen is unidentified. The source of the sample is a study of human T cells and chemical hapten exposure. For the study at large: Sensitizing treatment utilized 2% DPC over a 2 cm by 2 cm portion of upper inner arm skin. Patients got weekly scalp diphenylcyclopropenone doses over the roughly 24-week study.

TCRdb called the RACE reads again in MiXCR, with one record for every CDR3 protein. Of fewer than 85,000 distinct CDR3 sequences in the sample, roughly 12% are singletons; the top ten hold roughly 1.4%. Time point given: patch test 2, 6 weeks after DPC sensitization. Documented treatment: therapeutic diphenylcyclopropenone sensitization with weekly scalp DPC. Overall study results and limits: Positive correlation was observed between PT1 expanded TCR counts and patch test score.

CDR1 is SGHNT and CDR2 is YENEEA in the germline V gene. Between the trimmed V and J ends, which lost 6 bases and 2 bases, there was a span of 11 bases. The CDR3 is 14 residues long. Sequences were derived from whole blood, sampled in connection with sensitization to the hapten diphenylcyclopropenone (DPC). This TCR was sampled from a man between 18 and 35 years old with alopecia areata. Some clones in this sample may be carry-over from other donors' samples. V is TRBV11-3 and J is TRBJ1-3; D is uncertain. The CDR3 sequence: CASRLGETGNTIYF. CDR3 bases: TGTGCCAGCAGGCTCGGGGAGACTGGAAACACCATATATTTT.